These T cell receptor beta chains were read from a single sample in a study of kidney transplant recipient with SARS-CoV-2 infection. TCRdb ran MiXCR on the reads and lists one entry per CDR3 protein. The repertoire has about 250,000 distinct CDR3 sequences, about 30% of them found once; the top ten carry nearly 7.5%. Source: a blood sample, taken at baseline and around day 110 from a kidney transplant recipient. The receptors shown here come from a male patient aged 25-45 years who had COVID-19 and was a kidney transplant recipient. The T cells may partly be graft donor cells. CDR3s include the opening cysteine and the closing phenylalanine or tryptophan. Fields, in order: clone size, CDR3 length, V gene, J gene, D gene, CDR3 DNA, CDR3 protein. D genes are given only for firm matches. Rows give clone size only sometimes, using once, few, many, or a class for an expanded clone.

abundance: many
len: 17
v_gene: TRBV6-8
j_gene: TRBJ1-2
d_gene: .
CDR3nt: TGTGCCAGCAGTATATTTCCACGCTCTAGAAAGACCTATGGCTACACCTTC
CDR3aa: CASSIFPRSRKTYGYTF

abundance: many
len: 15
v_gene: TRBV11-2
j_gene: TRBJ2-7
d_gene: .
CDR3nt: TGTGCCAGCAGCCTCGATGGGGGGCCTCCCTACGAGCAGTACTTC
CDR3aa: CASSLDGGPPYEQYF

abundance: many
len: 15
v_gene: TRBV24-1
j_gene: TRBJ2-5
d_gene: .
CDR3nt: TGTGCCACCAGTGATAAGCAACAGTGGGGGGAGACCCAGTACTTC
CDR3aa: CATSDKQQWGETQYF

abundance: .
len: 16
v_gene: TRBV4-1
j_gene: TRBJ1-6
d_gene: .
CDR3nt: TGCGCCAGCAGCCAAGGAGACGGACCCCTTAATGCACCCCGCCACTTT
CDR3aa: CASSQGDGPLNAPRHF

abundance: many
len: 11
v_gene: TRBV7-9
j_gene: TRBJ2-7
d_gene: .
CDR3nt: TGTGCCAGCAGCTTAGAGTACGAGCAGTACTTC
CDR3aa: CASSLEYEQYF

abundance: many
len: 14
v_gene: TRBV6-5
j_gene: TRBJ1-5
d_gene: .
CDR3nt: TGTGCCAGCAGTGAATTCGGAGGTCTCAAGCCCCAGCATTTT
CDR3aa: CASSEFGGLKPQHF

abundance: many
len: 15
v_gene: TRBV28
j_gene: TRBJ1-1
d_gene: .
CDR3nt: TGTGCCAGCAGTTCCGGGGGGTTAGGATACACTGAAGCTTTCTTT
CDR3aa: CASSSGGLGYTEAFF

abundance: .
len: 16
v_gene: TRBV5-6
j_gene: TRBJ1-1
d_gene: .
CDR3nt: TGTGCCAGCAGCTTGTTTTCCGGCCCTCAGAACACTGAAGCTTTCTTT
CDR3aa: CASSLFSGPQNTEAFF

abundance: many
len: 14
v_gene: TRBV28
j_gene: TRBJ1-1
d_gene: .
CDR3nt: TGTGCCAGCAGTTTCTGGACATCGAACACTGAAGCTTTCTTT
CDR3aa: CASSFWTSNTEAFF

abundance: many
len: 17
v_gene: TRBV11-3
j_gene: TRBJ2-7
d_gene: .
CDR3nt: TGTGCCAGCAGCACCAGCCTAGCGCTGGACGTATCCTACGAGCAGTACTTC
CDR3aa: CASSTSLALDVSYEQYF

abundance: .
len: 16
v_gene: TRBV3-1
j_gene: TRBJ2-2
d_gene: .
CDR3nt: TGTGCCGGCAGCCAAACCCCTGGCCTGGGGACCGGGGAGCTGCTTTTT
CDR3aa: CAGSQTPGLGTGELLF

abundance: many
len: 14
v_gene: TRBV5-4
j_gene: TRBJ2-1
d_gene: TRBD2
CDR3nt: TGTGCCAGCTCTTTTGCGGGAGTTTTCAATGAGCAGTTCTTC
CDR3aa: CASSFAGVFNEQFF

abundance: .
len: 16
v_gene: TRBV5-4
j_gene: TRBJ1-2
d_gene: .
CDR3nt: TGTGCCAGCGACCTTGCCGTACCAGGAAAGACCTATGGCTACACCTTC
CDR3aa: CASDLAVPGKTYGYTF

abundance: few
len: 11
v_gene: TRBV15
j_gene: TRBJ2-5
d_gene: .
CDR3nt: TGTGCCACCAGCAGAAAAGAGACCCAGTACTTC
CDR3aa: CATSRKETQYF

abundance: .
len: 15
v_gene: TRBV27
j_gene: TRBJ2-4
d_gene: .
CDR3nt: TGTGCCAGCAGTTTATCTAAGCTAGCCAAAAACATTCAGTACTTC
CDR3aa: CASSLSKLAKNIQYF

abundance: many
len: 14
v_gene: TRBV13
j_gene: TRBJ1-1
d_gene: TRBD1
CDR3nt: TGTGCCAGCAGCTATCAGGGGGGCGACACTGAAGCTTTCTTT
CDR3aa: CASSYQGGDTEAFF

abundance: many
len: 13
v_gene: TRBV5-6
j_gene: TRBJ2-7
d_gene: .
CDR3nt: TGTGCCAGCAGCCAACAGGGATCCTACGAGCAGTACTTC
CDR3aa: CASSQQGSYEQYF

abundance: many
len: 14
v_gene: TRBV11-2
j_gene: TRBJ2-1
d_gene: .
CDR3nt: TGTGCCAGCAGCTTAGTAACAGGGTTTAATGAGCAGTTCTTC
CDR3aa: CASSLVTGFNEQFF

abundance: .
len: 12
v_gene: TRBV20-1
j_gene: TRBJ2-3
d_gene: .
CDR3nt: TGCAGTGCTAGACCAAACACAGATACGCAGTATTTT
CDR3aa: CSARPNTDTQYF

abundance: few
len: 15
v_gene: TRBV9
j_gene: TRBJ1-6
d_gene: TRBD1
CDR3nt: TGTGCCAGCAGCGTTACAGGGACAGAAAATTCACCCCTCCACTTT
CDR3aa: CASSVTGTENSPLHF

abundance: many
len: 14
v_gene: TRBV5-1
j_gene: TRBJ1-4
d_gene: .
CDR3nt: TGCGCCAGCAGCTTCGGAGCGGGTAATGAAAAACTGTTTTTT
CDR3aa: CASSFGAGNEKLFF

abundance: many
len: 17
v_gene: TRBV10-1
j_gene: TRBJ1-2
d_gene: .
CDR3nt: TGCGCCAGCAGTGGCGCCCGAAGATCGCGAAAGACCTATGGCTACACCTTC
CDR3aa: CASSGARRSRKTYGYTF

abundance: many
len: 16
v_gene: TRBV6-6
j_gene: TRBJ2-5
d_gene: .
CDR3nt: TGTGCCAGCAGTTACTCGATTTCACCAGGGCAAGAGACCCAGTACTTC
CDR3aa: CASSYSISPGQETQYF

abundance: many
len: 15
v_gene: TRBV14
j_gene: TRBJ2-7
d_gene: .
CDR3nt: TGTGCCAGCAGCCCCGGGGGCAGGGGCTCCTACGAGCAGTACTTC
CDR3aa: CASSPGGRGSYEQYF

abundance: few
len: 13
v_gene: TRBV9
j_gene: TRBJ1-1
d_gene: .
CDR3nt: TGTGCCAGTGGACCGGGGCTGGGTACTGAAGCTTTCTTT
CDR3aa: CASGPGLGTEAFF

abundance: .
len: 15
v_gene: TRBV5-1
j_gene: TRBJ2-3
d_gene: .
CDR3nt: TGCGCCAGCAGCTATGAGGCGTATAGCACAGATACGCAGTATTTT
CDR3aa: CASSYEAYSTDTQYF

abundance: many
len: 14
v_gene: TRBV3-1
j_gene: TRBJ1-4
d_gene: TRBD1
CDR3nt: TGTGCCAGCAGACCAAGGGGGCGGGATGAAAAACTGTTTTTT
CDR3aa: CASRPRGRDEKLFF

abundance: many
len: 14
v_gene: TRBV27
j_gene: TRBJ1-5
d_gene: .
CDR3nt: TGTGCCAGCAGTTTGGGGGGCATCAATCAGCCCCAGCATTTT
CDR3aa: CASSLGGINQPQHF

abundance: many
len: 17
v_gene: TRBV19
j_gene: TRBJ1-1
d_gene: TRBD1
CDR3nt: TGTGCCAGTAGTATGAAGGGACAGGTCGCTCCGAACACTGAAGCTTTCTTT
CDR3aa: CASSMKGQVAPNTEAFF

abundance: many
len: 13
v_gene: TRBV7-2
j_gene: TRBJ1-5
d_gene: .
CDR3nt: TGTGCCAGCAGCTCCCAACAGCGGCAGCCCCAGCATTTT
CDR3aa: CASSSQQRQPQHF

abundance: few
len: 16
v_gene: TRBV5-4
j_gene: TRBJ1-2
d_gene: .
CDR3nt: TGTGCCAGCAACTCGGCCGTACCAGGAAAGACCTATGGCTACACCTTC
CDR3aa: CASNSAVPGKTYGYTF

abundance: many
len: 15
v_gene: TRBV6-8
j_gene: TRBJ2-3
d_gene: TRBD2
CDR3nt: TGTGCCAGCACCCAGACTAGCGGGAGCACAGATACGCAGTATTTT
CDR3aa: CASTQTSGSTDTQYF

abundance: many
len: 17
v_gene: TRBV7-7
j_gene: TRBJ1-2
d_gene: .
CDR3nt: TGTGCCAGCAGCAGTGGGATTAAGTGCCGAAAGACCTATGGCTACACCTTC
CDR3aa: CASSSGIKCRKTYGYTF

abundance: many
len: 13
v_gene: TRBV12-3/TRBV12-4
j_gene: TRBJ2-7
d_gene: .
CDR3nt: TGTGCCAGCAGTAGGCCAGGGCCCAACGAGCAGTACTTC
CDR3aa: CASSRPGPNEQYF

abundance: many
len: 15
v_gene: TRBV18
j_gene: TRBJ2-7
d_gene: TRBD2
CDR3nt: TGTGCCAGCTCACCACTAGCGGGAGCCAGTTACGAGCAGTACTTC
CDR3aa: CASSPLAGASYEQYF

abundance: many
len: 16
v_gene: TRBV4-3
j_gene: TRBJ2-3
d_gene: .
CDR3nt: TGCGCCAGCAGCCAAGCCTCCGGGACCCCGGGAGATACGCAGTATTTT
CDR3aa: CASSQASGTPGDTQYF

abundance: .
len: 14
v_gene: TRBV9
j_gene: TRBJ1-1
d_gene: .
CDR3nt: TGTGCCAGCAGCCCCCCCCCTTTGGGCACTGAAGCTTTCTTT
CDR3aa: CASSPPPLGTEAFF

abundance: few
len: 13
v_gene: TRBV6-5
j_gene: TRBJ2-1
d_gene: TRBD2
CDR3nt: TGTGCCAGCCGGAGCGGGGCCGGGAATGAGCAGTTCTTC
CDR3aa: CASRSGAGNEQFF

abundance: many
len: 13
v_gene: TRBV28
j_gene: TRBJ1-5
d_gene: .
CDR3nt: TGTGCCAGCAGTCCGCACGGTTACCAGCCCCAGCATTTT
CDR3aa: CASSPHGYQPQHF

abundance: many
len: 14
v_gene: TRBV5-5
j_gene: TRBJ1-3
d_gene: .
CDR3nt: TGTGCCAGCAGCTTCAGTGACTCTGGAAACACCATATATTTT
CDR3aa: CASSFSDSGNTIYF